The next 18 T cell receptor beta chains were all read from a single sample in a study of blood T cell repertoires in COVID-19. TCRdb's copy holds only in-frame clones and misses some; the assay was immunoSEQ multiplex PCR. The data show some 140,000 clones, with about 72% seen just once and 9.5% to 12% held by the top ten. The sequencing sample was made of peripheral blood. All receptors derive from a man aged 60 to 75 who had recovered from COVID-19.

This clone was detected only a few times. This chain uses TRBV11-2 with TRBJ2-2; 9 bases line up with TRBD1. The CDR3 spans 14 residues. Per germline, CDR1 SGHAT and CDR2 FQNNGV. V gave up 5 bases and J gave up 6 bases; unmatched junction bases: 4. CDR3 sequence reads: CASSRDRAAGELFF. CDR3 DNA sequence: TGTGCCAGCAGCCGGGACAGGGCAGCCGGGGAGCTGTTTTTT.

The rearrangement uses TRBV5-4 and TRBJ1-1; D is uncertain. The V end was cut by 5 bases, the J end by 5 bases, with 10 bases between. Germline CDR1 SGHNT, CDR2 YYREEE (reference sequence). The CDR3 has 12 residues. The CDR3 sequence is CASRTGGTEAFF. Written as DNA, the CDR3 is TGTGCCAGCAGGACCGGAGGGACTGAAGCTTTCTTT.

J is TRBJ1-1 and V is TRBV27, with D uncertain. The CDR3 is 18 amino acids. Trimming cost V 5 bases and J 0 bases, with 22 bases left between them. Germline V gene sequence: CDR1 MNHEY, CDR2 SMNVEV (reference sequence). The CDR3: CASSKTKTYFTLNTEAFF. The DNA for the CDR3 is TGTGCCAGCAGTAAGACAAAGACATATTTTACTTTGAACACTGAAGCTTTCTTT.

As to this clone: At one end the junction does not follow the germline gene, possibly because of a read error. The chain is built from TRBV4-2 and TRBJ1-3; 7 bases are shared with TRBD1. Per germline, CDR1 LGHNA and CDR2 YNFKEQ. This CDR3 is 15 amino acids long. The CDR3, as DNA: TGTGCCAGCAGACAAGATGGGACAGATGGAAACACCATATATTTT. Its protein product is CASRQDGTDGNTIYF.

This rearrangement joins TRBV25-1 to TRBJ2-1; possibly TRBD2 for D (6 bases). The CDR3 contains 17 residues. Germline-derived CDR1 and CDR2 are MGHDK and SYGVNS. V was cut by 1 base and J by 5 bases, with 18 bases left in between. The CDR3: CASSESKGGWVNNEQFF. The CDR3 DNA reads TGTGCCAGCAGTGAATCGAAAGGAGGGTGGGTAAACAATGAGCAGTTCTTC.

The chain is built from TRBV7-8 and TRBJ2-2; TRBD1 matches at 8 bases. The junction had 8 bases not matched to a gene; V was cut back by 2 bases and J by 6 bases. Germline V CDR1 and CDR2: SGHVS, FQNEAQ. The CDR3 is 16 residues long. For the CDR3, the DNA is TGTGCCAGCAGCTTAACCCGGGACAGGTCCGCCGGGGAGCTGTTTTTT. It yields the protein CASSLTRDRSAGELFF. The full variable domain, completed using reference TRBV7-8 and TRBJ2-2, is GAGVSQSPRYKVAKRGQDVALRCDPISGHVSLFWYQQALGQGPEFLTYFQNEAQLDKSGLPSDRFFAERPEGSVSTLKIQRTQQEDSAVYLCASSLTRDRSAGELFFGEGSRLTVL.

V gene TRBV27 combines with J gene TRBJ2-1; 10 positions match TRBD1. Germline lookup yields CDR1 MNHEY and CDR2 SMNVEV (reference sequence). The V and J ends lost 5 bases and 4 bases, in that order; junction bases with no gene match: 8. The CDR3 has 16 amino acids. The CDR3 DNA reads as TGTGCCAGCAGTACACCCCGGGACAGGGGATACAATGAGCAGTTCTTC. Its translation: CASSTPRDRGYNEQFF.

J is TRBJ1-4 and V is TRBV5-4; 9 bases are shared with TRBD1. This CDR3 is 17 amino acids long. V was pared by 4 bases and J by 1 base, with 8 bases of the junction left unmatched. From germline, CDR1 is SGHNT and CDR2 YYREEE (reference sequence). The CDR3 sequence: CASSLGGQGLTNEKLFF. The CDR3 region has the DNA TGTGCCAGCAGCCTGGGGGGACAGGGTTTAACTAATGAAAAACTGTTTTTT.

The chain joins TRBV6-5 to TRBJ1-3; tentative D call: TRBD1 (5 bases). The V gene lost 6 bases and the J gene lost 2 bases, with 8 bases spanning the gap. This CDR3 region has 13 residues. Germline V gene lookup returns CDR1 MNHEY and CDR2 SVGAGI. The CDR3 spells CASRGTPGNTIYF. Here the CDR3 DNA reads TGTGCCAGCAGGGGGACTCCTGGAAACACCATATATTTT.

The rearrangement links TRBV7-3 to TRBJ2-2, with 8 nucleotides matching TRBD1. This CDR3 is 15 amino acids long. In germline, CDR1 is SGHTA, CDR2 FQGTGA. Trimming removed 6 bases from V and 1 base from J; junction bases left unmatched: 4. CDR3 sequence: CASRGTGLNTGELFF. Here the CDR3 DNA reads TGTGCCAGCAGGGGGACAGGATTGAACACCGGGGAGCTGTTTTTT.

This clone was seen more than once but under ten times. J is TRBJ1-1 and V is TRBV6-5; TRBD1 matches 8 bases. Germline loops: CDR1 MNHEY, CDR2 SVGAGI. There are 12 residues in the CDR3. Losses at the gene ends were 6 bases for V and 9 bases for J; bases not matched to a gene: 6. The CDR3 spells CASSTDREQAFF. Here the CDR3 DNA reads TGTGCCAGCAGCACGGACAGGGAGCAAGCTTTCTTT.

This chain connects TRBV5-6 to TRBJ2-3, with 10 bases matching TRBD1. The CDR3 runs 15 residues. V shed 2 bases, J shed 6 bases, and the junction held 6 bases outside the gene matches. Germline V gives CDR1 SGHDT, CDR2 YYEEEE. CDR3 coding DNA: TGTGCCAGCAGCTTAGGGGACAGGGGAATGGATACGCAGTATTTT. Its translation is CASSLGDRGMDTQYF.

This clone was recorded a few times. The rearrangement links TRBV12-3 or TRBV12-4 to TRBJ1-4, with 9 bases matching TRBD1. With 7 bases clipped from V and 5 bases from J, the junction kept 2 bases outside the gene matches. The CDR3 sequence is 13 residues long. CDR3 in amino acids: CASKTGGNEKLFF. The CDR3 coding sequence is TGTGCCAGCAAGACAGGGGGGAATGAAAAACTGTTTTTT.

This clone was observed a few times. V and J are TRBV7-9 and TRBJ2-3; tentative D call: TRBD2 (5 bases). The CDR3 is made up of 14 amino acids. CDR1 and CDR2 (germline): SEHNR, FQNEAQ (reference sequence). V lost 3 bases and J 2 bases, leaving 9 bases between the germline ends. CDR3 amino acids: CASSFLGVTDTQYF. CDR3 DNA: TGTGCCAGCAGCTTCCTCGGGGTCACAGATACGCAGTATTTT.

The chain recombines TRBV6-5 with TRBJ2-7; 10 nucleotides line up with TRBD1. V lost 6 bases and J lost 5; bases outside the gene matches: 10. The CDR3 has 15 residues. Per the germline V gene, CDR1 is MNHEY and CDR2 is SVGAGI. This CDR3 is CASSSGGQGPDEQYF. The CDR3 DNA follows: TGTGCCAGCAGCTCCGGGGGACAGGGGCCGGACGAGCAGTACTTC.

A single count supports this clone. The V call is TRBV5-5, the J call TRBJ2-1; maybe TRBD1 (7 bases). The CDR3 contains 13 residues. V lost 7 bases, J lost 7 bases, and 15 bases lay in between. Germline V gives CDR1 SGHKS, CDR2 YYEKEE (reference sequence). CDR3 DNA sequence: TGTGCCAGCGGTAGGGACAGCGGGAATGAGCAGTTCTTC. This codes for CASGRDSGNEQFF.

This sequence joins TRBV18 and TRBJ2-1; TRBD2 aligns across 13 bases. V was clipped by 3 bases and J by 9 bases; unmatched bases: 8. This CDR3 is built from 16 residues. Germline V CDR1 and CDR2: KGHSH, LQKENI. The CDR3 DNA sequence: TGTGCCAGCTCACCTACCACTAGCGGGGGGGTCAGTGAGCAGTTCTTC. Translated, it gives CASSPTTSGGVSEQFF.

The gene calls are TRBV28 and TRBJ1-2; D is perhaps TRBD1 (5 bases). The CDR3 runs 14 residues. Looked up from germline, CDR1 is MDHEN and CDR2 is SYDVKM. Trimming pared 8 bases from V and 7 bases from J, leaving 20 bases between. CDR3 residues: CASDTQPGESGYTF. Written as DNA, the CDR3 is TGTGCCAGCGACACGCAACCGGGGGAAAGTGGCTACACCTTC.